The present T cell receptor beta chain was sequenced within a study of response to subunit inactivated influenza vaccine (dated by TCRdb to the late 2010s). Background for the entire study: Deep quantitative profiling of the T cell receptor repertoire was used in the study to follow responses to a trivalent subunit inactivated influenza vaccine.

Library preparation used RT-PCR. Instrument used: Illumina HiSeq 2500. The raw public data were reprocessed by TCRdb itself: fastp quality trimming at Q25, MiXCR clonotype calling, in-frame beta chains only. Rows are combined by CDR3 protein, so each entry shows the most common genes and DNA. The sample has some 540,000 distinct CDR3 sequences on record, 20% to 25% of them singletons. Of the sample, around 2.8% is held by the ten largest clones. General findings and caveats noted by the study authors: The authors proposed that each seasonal influenza vaccination may bring in only a limited number of new T cells.

The cysteine opens and the phenylalanine closes a CDR3 of 15 amino acids. The DNA shown is the 45-base CDR3, in frame from base 1. V is cut by 3 bases and J by 6 bases, and the space between the germline ends is 15 bases. The germline V gene specifies SGHRS as CDR1 and YFSETQ as CDR2. Comment on this clonotype: Which antigen it targets is not known. Per-base qualities were not stored, and no clone one base away is much larger.

In addition, the sample was reused for a study of T cells expressing NK-cell markers. As that second study puts it: TCR beta cDNA libraries were made by 5'RACE template switching that added a universal primer site and unique molecular identifiers. TCR beta-chain repertoires were profiled in sorted CD3+CD56+NKG2C+, CD3+CD56+NKG2C- and CD3+CD56-NKG2C+ T-cell subsets from several donors. Among the eight sequenced donors, only one was HCMV-seronegative, while the other seven were HCMV-seropositive. In several experiments an anti-gammadeltaTCR antibody was added to restrict sorting to alphabetaTCR-expressing T cells. In over 5 donors, the dominant CD3+CD56+NKG2C+ clonotypes were among the top 10 CD8+ clonotypes and accounted for roughly 1.0-8% of CD8+ T cells. Those dominant clonotypes were again the most abundant among CD3+CD56-NKG2C+ cells in a few donors, at about 28.3-60.1%. Whether the expanded NKG2C-expressing T cell clones were specific for HCMV antigens remained unclear. Randomly selected healthy volunteers, three men and five women, were used as the eight sequenced donors. HCMV serostatus was determined by detecting HCMV-specific IgG in serum with a commercial ELISA kit. Peripheral blood mononuclear cells were isolated from blood by Ficoll density gradient centrifugation. Using Miltenyi isolation kits, CD4+ and CD8+ T cells were isolated from PBMC through magnetic immunoseparation. cDNA synthesis was primed from the TCR beta constant segment and was followed by two successive PCR amplification steps. Sequencing of the libraries produced 2 x 150 bp reads on Illumina HiSeq 2000/2500, MiSeq or NextSeq. MIGEC was used to demultiplex reads and group reads by UMI, and MiTCR was used to assemble and quantify clonotypes. To exclude erroneous sequences, any TCR cDNA sequence not supported by at least two reads was discarded. Downstream repertoire analysis used the tcR package, and clonotypes were matched across fractions by CDR3 nucleotide sequence plus V segment. VDJmatch was used to annotate antigen specificity against VDJdb, with one amino acid substitution in CDR3 allowed.

The receptor was isolated from a middle-aged man who received an inactivated influenza vaccine. Donor details come from another sample of the same person, matched by shared clones. Here the sequenced sample was CD4+ T cells sorted from PBMCs, taken roughly 12 days after vaccination. Rearrangement joined TRBV5-1 to TRBJ2-2; the D call is tentative, TRBD1 or TRBD2, as each matches 6 bases. This receptor carries the CDR3 CASSWARGPAGELFF. The DNA sequence is as follows: TGCGCCAGCAGCTGGGCTCGGGGGCCGGCCGGGGAGCTGTTTTTT.